This T cell receptor (beta chain) emerged from a study of blood T cell repertoires in COVID-19. Overall study: Whether acute or convalescent, the COVID-19 samples came from the United States, Italy and Spain.

As processed by the authors: Nucleated cell counts were estimated from reference gene primer amplification. Profiled with immunoSEQ multiplex PCR; TCRdb holds only in-frame clones, not every one. V and J calls and clone size are those listed in that table; D and trimming were worked out from the DNA. The data contain 150,000 to 200,000 clones, 87% of them singletons. This CDR3 is 16 amino acids long. Trimming removed 5 bases from V and 3 bases from J, with 20 bases in between. Germline values: CDR1 SGHVS, CDR2 FNYEAQ. Sequenced: peripheral blood. This TCR was recovered from a human donor in a cohort sampled during active COVID-19. The chain joins TRBV7-6 to TRBJ2-7; unclear D gene. In DNA, the CDR3 is TGTGCCAGCAGCCATCCGACTGGATTGGGTAACTACGAGCAGTACTTC. The encoded protein is CASSHPTGLGNYEQYF.